The 5 T cell receptor beta chains below were found in one sample sequenced in a study of blood T cell repertoires in COVID-19. Using immunoSEQ multiplex PCR, the repertoire was profiled, and TCRdb retains in-frame clones only, with some absent. Counted here are under 130,000 clones, 81% occurring once; the ten biggest clones make up 30% to 45%. Sequenced sample: peripheral blood. The receptors were sampled from an elderly man with acute or convalescent COVID-19.

The gene calls are TRBV7-9 and TRBJ1-3; D not certain. The V gene's germline CDR1 is SEHNR and CDR2 FQNEAQ (reference sequence). This CDR3 region has 16 residues. Trimming pared 7 bases from V and 0 bases from J, leaving 16 bases between. The CDR3 sequence: CASTFFKPSSGNTIYF. CDR3 coding DNA: TGTGCCAGCACCTTTTTCAAGCCCTCCTCTGGAAACACCATATATTTT.

The chain couples TRBV4-3 to TRBJ2-3; 8 nucleotides align to TRBD1. CDR1 and CDR2 (germline): LGHNA, YSLEER. Unmatched junction bases numbered 6, after V lost 0 bases and J lost 1 base. This CDR3 contains 17 residues. Here the CDR3 DNA reads TGCGCCAGCAGCCAAGAAAGGACAGGGTCGGGCACAGATACGCAGTATTTT. Translating it yields CASSQERTGSGTDTQYF.

The chain recombines TRBV15 with TRBJ1-2; 7 bases are shared with TRBD1. The length of the CDR3 is 18 residues. V lost 0 bases, J lost 2 bases, and 12 bases stayed unmatched. Looked up from germline, CDR1 is LNHNV and CDR2 is YYDKDF (reference sequence). The CDR3 spells CATSREVGRGYRNYGYTF. The CDR3 region has the DNA TGTGCCACCAGCAGAGAAGTGGGCAGGGGGTATCGGAACTATGGCTACACCTTC.

This clone was observed a handful of times. This chain joins TRBV18 and TRBJ2-1; the D is unclear. V was pared by 4 bases and J by 0 bases, with 10 bases between. Germline V gene lookup returns CDR1 KGHSH and CDR2 LQKENI. The CDR3 runs 15 residues. The CDR3 DNA reads as TGTGCCAGCTCACTGCGGCAGAGCTCCTACAATGAGCAGTTCTTC. The encoded protein is CASSLRQSSYNEQFF.

The CDR3 DNA reads as TGTGCCAGCAGCTTCCAGGGGGGACTTAACACCGGGGAGCTGTTTTTT. Translation gives CASSFQGGLNTGELFF. The chain carries TRBV5-8 and TRBJ2-2; D is possibly TRBD1 (7 bases). The ends were cut back, 2 bases at V and 2 bases at J, with 13 bases in the middle. The V gene's germline CDR1 is SGHTS and CDR2 YDEGEE. The CDR3 sequence is 16 residues long. Together with reference TRBV5-8 and TRBJ2-2, the CDR3 gives the full variable domain: EAGVTQSPTHLIKTRGQQATLRCSPISGHTSVYWYQQALGLGLQFLLWYDEGEERNRGNFPPRFSGRQFPNYSSELNVNALELEDSALYLCASSFQGGLNTGELFFGEGSRLTVL.